The rows below give T cell receptor beta chains drawn from one sample of a study of T cells in Graves' hyperthyroidism and ophthalmopathy. MiXCR was run by TCRdb on the multiplex PCR reads, yielding one entry per CDR3 protein. Seen here are around 720,000 distinct CDR3 sequences, roughly a third observed once, and the top ten hold about a third. Sample: blood. The source of these receptors is a woman aged 40 to 49 with Graves' hyperthyroidism. Each CDR3 is given with its conserved first and last residue. The D gene is left open where the match is weak. Clone size appears in some rows only: once, few, many, or a class for an expanded clone.

TRBD2 TRBJ2-3 TRBV10-2 - CASSPLLAGGPDTQYF TGCGCCAGCAGTCCCCTTCTAGCGGGGGGCCCAGATACGCAGTATTTT
TRBD1 TRBJ2-7 TRBV24-1 - CASRDAGTGGSHEQYF TGTGCCAGCAGAGACGCCGGGACAGGGGGCTCCCACGAGCAGTACTTC
- TRBJ1-4 TRBV19 many CASRTNEKLFF TGTGCCAGCAGGACTAATGAAAAACTGTTTTTT
TRBD1 TRBJ2-7 TRBV7-2 many CASSGTGGVEQYF TGTGCCAGCAGCGGGACAGGGGGCGTTGAGCAGTACTTC
TRBD2 TRBJ2-7 TRBV20-1 once CSARDMLAGTSNSYEQYF TGCAGTGCTAGAGATATGCTAGCGGGAACCTCTAATTCCTACGAGCAGTACTTC
- TRBJ2-3 TRBV24-1 - CATSVSNTQYF TGTGCCACCAGTGTTAGTAATACGCAGTATTTT
- TRBJ2-7 TRBV7-8 many CASSPIVLTYEQYF TGTGCCAGCAGCCCTATCGTCCTAACCTACGAGCAGTACTTC
TRBD1 TRBJ2-2 TRBV7-9 - CASTPSPGTGDSSGELFF TGTGCCAGCACCCCTTCCCCCGGGACAGGGGATAGTTCCGGGGAGCTGTTTTTT
TRBD1 TRBJ1-2 TRBV20-1 once CSARLDRGDGYTF TGCAGTGCTAGACTGGACAGGGGGGATGGCTACACCTTC
- TRBJ2-5 TRBV5-6 - CASSQSGTLKGETQYF TGTGCCAGCAGCCAATCCGGGACACTAAAGGGAGAGACCCAGTACTTC
- TRBJ1-6 TRBV28 - CASSLWTRGKTPLHF TGTGCCAGCAGTTTATGGACTCGGGGTAAGACACCCCTCCACTTT
TRBD1 TRBJ1-2 TRBV19 many CASRLAGTAYGYTF TGTGCCAGTAGGCTCGCCGGGACAGCCTATGGCTACACCTTC
- TRBJ1-5 TRBV6-5 - CASSYPGQPQHF TGTGCCAGCAGTTACCCCGGTCAGCCCCAGCATTTT
- TRBJ2-7 TRBV24-1 many CATSDAGTSTYEQYF TGTGCCACCAGTGATGCCGGGACATCAACCTACGAGCAGTACTTC
TRBD1 TRBJ2-7 TRBV4-3 - CASSQDQGDSTGREQYF TGCGCCAGCAGCCAAGATCAAGGGGACAGTACGGGGCGTGAGCAGTACTTC
- TRBJ1-1 TRBV10-2 - CASSEGWGQAFF TGCGCCAGCAGTGAAGGTTGGGGCCAAGCTTTCTTT
- TRBJ2-2 TRBV9 many CASSPSHTGELFF TGTGCCAGCAGCCCCTCCCACACCGGGGAGCTGTTTTTT
TRBD1 TRBJ1-6 TRBV20-1 many CSAREPTRDRANSPLHF TGCAGTGCTAGAGAGCCAACCCGGGACAGGGCGAATTCACCCCTCCACTTT
- TRBJ1-1 TRBV5-4 many CASSVQGNTEAFF TGCGCCAGCAGTGTACAGGGTAACACTGAAGCTTTCTTT
- TRBJ2-5 TRBV7-9 many CASSFSSQETQYF TGTGCCAGCAGTTTTTCCAGTCAAGAGACCCAGTACTTC
- TRBJ1-1 TRBV12-3/TRBV12-4 - CASSYGARSGTEAFF TGTGCCAGCAGTTACGGGGCCAGGTCGGGCACTGAAGCTTTCTTT
TRBD1 TRBJ2-5 TRBV2 - CASSEGQGAYGTQYF TGTGCCAGCAGTGAAGGACAGGGGGCGTACGGGACCCAGTACTTC
- TRBJ1-1 TRBV19 many CASSDGQYNTEAFF TGTGCCAGTTCCGATGGACAGTACAACACTGAAGCTTTCTTT
TRBD1 TRBJ2-7 TRBV7-9 many CASSFQKNRGSYEQYF TGTGCCAGCAGCTTCCAAAAAAACAGGGGGTCGTACGAGCAGTACTTC
- TRBJ1-5 TRBV6-5 - CASSEGGVSPQHF TGTGCCAGCAGTGAAGGAGGGGTCTCGCCCCAGCATTTT
- TRBJ2-7 TRBV5-1 many CASSLGGAGYEQYF TGCGCCAGCAGCTTGGGCGGGGCGGGCTACGAGCAGTACTTC
TRBD1 TRBJ2-6 TRBV7-8 - CASSRGQGRSGANVLTF TGTGCCAGCAGCCGAGGACAGGGACGCTCTGGGGCCAACGTCCTGACTTTC
- TRBJ1-4 TRBV5-1 few CASREVEQEKLFF TGCGCCAGCAGGGAAGTAGAACAGGAAAAACTGTTTTTT
- TRBJ2-2 TRBV7-9 few CASSLEIGLENTGELFF TGTGCCAGCAGCTTAGAAATCGGGCTAGAGAACACCGGGGAGCTGTTTTTT
- TRBJ1-5 TRBV7-9 - CASSLYWLHQPQHF TGTGCCAGCAGTCTCTACTGGCTTCATCAGCCCCAGCATTTT
- TRBJ2-5 TRBV29-1 many CSVAGGEEKQYF TGCAGCGTTGCGGGCGGGGAGGAAAAGCAGTACTTC
TRBD1 TRBJ2-7 TRBV12-3/TRBV12-4 many CASSWTGKTYEQYF TGTGCCAGCAGTTGGACAGGGAAGACCTACGAGCAGTACTTC
- TRBJ1-1 TRBV6-4 - CASSGRPLNTEAFF TGTGCCAGCAGTGGCCGACCTTTGAACACTGAAGCTTTCTTT
- TRBJ2-5 TRBV24-1 - CATRRTEQETQYF TGTGCCACCAGACGGACAGAACAAGAGACCCAGTACTTC
- TRBJ1-2 TRBV7-2 many CASSTYRTGRYYVGYTF TGTGCCAGCAGCACCTACCGTACGGGACGGTACTATGTTGGCTACACCTTC
TRBD1 TRBJ1-6 TRBV20-1 few CSAPGTGGYNSPLHF TGCAGTGCCCCCGGGACAGGAGGATATAATTCACCCCTCCACTTT
TRBD1 TRBJ1-5 TRBV2 - CASRAGTGAGNQPQHF TGTGCCAGCAGGGCCGGGACAGGGGCAGGCAATCAGCCCCAGCATTTT
TRBD2 TRBJ2-7 TRBV4-3 many CASSQDAGGTYEQYF TGCGCCAGCAGCCAAGACGCGGGAGGGACCTACGAGCAGTACTTC
- TRBJ2-7 TRBV7-2 - CASSNILQAALSYEQYF TGTGCCAGCAGCAATATCTTACAGGCCGCGCTCTCCTACGAGCAGTACTTC
- TRBJ2-7 TRBV10-3 many CAISAFRGVVAEQYF TGTGCCATCAGTGCCTTCAGGGGGGTTGTGGCCGAGCAGTACTTC
- TRBJ2-1 TRBV5-1 - CASSLGFVDRSYNEQFF TGCGCCAGCAGCTTGGGGTTTGTGGACCGCTCCTACAATGAGCAGTTCTTC
TRBD1 TRBJ2-7 TRBV7-9 - CASSLGTGGYTYEQYF TGTGCCAGCAGCTTAGGAACAGGGGGCTATACCTACGAGCAGTACTTC
- TRBJ1-5 TRBV4-3 few CASSQDPGTSNQPQHF TGCGCCAGCAGCCAAGATCCGGGTACCAGCAATCAGCCCCAGCATTTT
- TRBJ1-5 TRBV9 few CASSVGIGAAGPQHF TGTGCCAGCAGCGTAGGGATCGGGGCAGCCGGGCCCCAGCATTTT
- TRBJ1-1 TRBV6-5 few CASSYRQGLTFF TGTGCCAGCAGTTACCGCCAAGGTTTGACTTTCTTT
- TRBJ2-5 TRBV5-1 - CASSSSGVDQETQYF TGCGCCAGCAGCTCTTCGGGGGTTGATCAAGAGACCCAGTACTTC
- TRBJ1-6 TRBV5-6 - CASSVDRSAPLHF TGTGCCAGCAGCGTTGACAGAAGTGCACCCCTCCACTTT
- TRBJ1-2 TRBV9 many CASSVSEGNYGYTF TGTGCCAGCAGCGTTAGTGAGGGCAACTATGGCTACACCTTC
- TRBJ2-7 TRBV7-2 - CASSLGPKDEQYF TGTGCCAGCAGTTTAGGGCCTAAGGACGAGCAGTACTTC
- TRBJ1-2 TRBV10-3 many CAISESEAGIPYGYTF TGTGCCATCAGTGAGTCTGAGGCCGGGATCCCCTATGGCTACACCTTC
- TRBJ1-4 TRBV2 once CASSRGTGPLGGEKLFF TGTGCCAGCAGCCGAGGTACAGGGCCGTTAGGTGGAGAAAAACTGTTTTTT
- TRBJ1-2 TRBV19 many CASSMVEPNYGYTF TGTGCCAGTAGTATGGTCGAGCCAAACTATGGCTACACCTTC
- TRBJ1-6 TRBV19 - CASTPNSYNSPLHF TGTGCCAGTACCCCCAACTCCTATAATTCACCCCTCCACTTT
- TRBJ1-1 TRBV14 - CASSPHEWTEAFF TGTGCCAGCTCACCACACGAGTGGACAGAAGCTTTCTTT
- TRBJ1-1 TRBV7-2 many CASSLVGTQEAFF TGTGCCAGCAGCTTAGTGGGGACCCAAGAAGCTTTCTTT
- TRBJ1-1 TRBV10-3 - CAISELRTDEAFF TGTGCCATCAGTGAGCTAAGGACAGATGAAGCTTTCTTT
TRBD1 TRBJ1-4 TRBV14 - CASSPLTGGAEKLFF TGTGCCAGCAGCCCCCTGACAGGGGGCGCGGAAAAACTGTTTTTT
- TRBJ1-2 TRBV6-5 many CASSLAVGHGYTF TGTGCCAGCAGCCTGGCCGTAGGCCATGGCTACACCTTC